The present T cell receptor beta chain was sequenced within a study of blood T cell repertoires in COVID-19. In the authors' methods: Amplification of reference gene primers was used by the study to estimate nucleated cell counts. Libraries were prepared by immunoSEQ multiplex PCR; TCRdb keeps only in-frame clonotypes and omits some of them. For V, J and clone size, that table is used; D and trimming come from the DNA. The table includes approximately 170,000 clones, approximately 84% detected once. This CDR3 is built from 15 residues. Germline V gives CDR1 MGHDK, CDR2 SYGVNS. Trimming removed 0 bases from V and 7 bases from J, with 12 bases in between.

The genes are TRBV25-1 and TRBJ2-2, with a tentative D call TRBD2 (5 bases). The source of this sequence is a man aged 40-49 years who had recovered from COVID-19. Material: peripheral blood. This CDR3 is CASSEYPKGVGELFF. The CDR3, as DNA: TGTGCCAGCAGTGAATATCCAAAGGGAGTCGGGGAGCTGTTTTTT.